The rows below give T cell receptor beta chains drawn from one sample of a study of blood T cell repertoires in COVID-19. The table came from immunoSEQ multiplex PCR; TCRdb's copy has only in-frame clones and leaves some out. The sample carries around 170,000 clones, about 88% recorded once. Specimen: peripheral blood. The receptors come from a man aged 25-40 years with active or convalescent COVID-19. Each CDR3 is given with its conserved first and last residue. The D gene is left open where the match is weak. Clone size is not always given. Where it is, it says once, few, many or a class for expanded clones.

D gene: TRBD2; clone size: -; V gene: TRBV3-1/TRBV3-2; CDR3 length: 19; J gene: TRBJ2-7; CDR3 DNA: TGTGCCAGCAGCACAGAAACCCCGGGACTAGCGGGCCCACTCTACGAGCAGTACTTC; CDR3 protein: CASSTETPGLAGPLYEQYF
D gene: -; clone size: -; V gene: TRBV7-3; CDR3 length: 13; J gene: TRBJ1-1; CDR3 DNA: TGTGCCAGCAGCCCACAGGGGAACACTGAAGCTTTCTTT; CDR3 protein: CASSPQGNTEAFF
D gene: TRBD2; clone size: -; V gene: TRBV28; CDR3 length: 15; J gene: TRBJ2-1; CDR3 DNA: TGTGCCAGCAGTTTGGCTAGCGGGCCCCACAATGAGCAGTTCTTC; CDR3 protein: CASSLASGPHNEQFF
D gene: -; clone size: once; V gene: TRBV15; CDR3 length: 14; J gene: TRBJ2-1; CDR3 DNA: TGTGCCACCAGCAGAGAGGGATTAGCGTCCGAGCAGTTCTTC; CDR3 protein: CATSREGLASEQFF
D gene: TRBD1; clone size: -; V gene: TRBV6-5; CDR3 length: 15; J gene: TRBJ1-2; CDR3 DNA: TGTGCCAGCAGTTCGACAGGGGGACGGGCCTATGGCTACACCTTC; CDR3 protein: CASSSTGGRAYGYTF
D gene: -; clone size: few; V gene: TRBV18; CDR3 length: 14; J gene: TRBJ1-5; CDR3 DNA: TGTGCCAGCTCACCAAGTAAAACGAGCATGGCCCAGCATTTT; CDR3 protein: CASSPSKTSMAQHF
D gene: TRBD1; clone size: once; V gene: TRBV7-3; CDR3 length: 16; J gene: TRBJ2-1; CDR3 DNA: TGTGCCAGCAGCTTAACTCGGGACAGGGGGGCTGATGAGCAGTTCTTC; CDR3 protein: CASSLTRDRGADEQFF
D gene: -; clone size: -; V gene: TRBV19; CDR3 length: 18; J gene: TRBJ1-5; CDR3 DNA: TGTGCCAGTAGTATGCCTCGCAGGGGTCGAGGTAGCAATCAGCCCCAGCATTTT; CDR3 protein: CASSMPRRGRGSNQPQHF
D gene: -; clone size: -; V gene: TRBV24-1; CDR3 length: 13; J gene: TRBJ1-1; CDR3 DNA: TGTGCCACCAGAGGAGCCATGAACACTGAAGCTTTCTTT; CDR3 protein: CATRGAMNTEAFF
D gene: TRBD1; clone size: -; V gene: TRBV6-5; CDR3 length: 13; J gene: TRBJ1-1; CDR3 DNA: TGTGCCAGCAGTCAACAGGGGAGCACTGAAGCTTTCTTT; CDR3 protein: CASSQQGSTEAFF
D gene: TRBD2; clone size: -; V gene: TRBV15; CDR3 length: 16; J gene: TRBJ2-2; CDR3 DNA: TGTGCCACCAGCAGGCCAGCGGGGGGGTACACCGGGGAGCTGTTTTTT; CDR3 protein: CATSRPAGGYTGELFF
D gene: TRBD1; clone size: -; V gene: TRBV19; CDR3 length: 17; J gene: TRBJ1-6; CDR3 DNA: TGTGCCAGTAGTACCTATCCTGACAGGGGTCCGGATTCACCCCTCCACTTT; CDR3 protein: CASSTYPDRGPDSPLHF
D gene: -; clone size: -; V gene: TRBV6-4; CDR3 length: 13; J gene: TRBJ1-4; CDR3 DNA: TGTGCCACGGCACGGGGTCAAGGTGAAAAACTGTTTTTT; CDR3 protein: CATARGQGEKLFF
D gene: -; clone size: -; V gene: TRBV29-1; CDR3 length: 14; J gene: TRBJ1-1; CDR3 DNA: TGCAGCGTTGAACCTCTTCTAGACAGGCGCGAAGCTTTCTTT; CDR3 protein: CSVEPLLDRREAFF
D gene: -; clone size: -; V gene: TRBV4-3; CDR3 length: 16; J gene: TRBJ2-1; CDR3 DNA: TGCGCCAGCAGCCACGGCGTTAGCGGCTCCTACAATGAGCAGTTCTTC; CDR3 protein: CASSHGVSGSYNEQFF
D gene: -; clone size: -; V gene: TRBV10-3; CDR3 length: 14; J gene: TRBJ1-1; CDR3 DNA: TGTGCCATCAGTGTTGGCTCTCTGAACACTGAAGCTTTCTTT; CDR3 protein: CAISVGSLNTEAFF
D gene: -; clone size: -; V gene: TRBV19; CDR3 length: 14; J gene: TRBJ2-5; CDR3 DNA: TGTGCCAGTAGTATAGTCCAAACGGGAGAGACCCAGTACTTC; CDR3 protein: CASSIVQTGETQYF
D gene: -; clone size: -; V gene: TRBV9; CDR3 length: 15; J gene: TRBJ2-2; CDR3 DNA: TGTGCCAGCAGCGTAGGGAACAGGAACACCGGGGAGCTGTTTTTT; CDR3 protein: CASSVGNRNTGELFF
D gene: TRBD1; clone size: -; V gene: TRBV7-9; CDR3 length: 13; J gene: TRBJ1-5; CDR3 DNA: TGTGCCAGCAGCCCGGGACAGGGTCAGCCCCAGCATTTT; CDR3 protein: CASSPGQGQPQHF
D gene: TRBD2; clone size: -; V gene: TRBV4-2; CDR3 length: 15; J gene: TRBJ2-1; CDR3 DNA: TGTGCCAGCAGCCAAGAGCGGGGGGGCTACAATGAGCAGTTCTTC; CDR3 protein: CASSQERGGYNEQFF
D gene: TRBD1; clone size: few; V gene: TRBV5-1; CDR3 length: 19; J gene: TRBJ1-1; CDR3 DNA: TGCGCCAGCAGTGGGGCCGGGACAGGGAAAATTGCAAGGAACACTGAAGCTTTCTTT; CDR3 protein: CASSGAGTGKIARNTEAFF
D gene: -; clone size: -; V gene: TRBV15; CDR3 length: 18; J gene: TRBJ1-4; CDR3 DNA: TGTGCCACCGAACCTGCCCCGGGACACCTCTTAACTAATGAAAAACTGTTTTTT; CDR3 protein: CATEPAPGHLLTNEKLFF
D gene: TRBD1; clone size: -; V gene: TRBV6-5; CDR3 length: 16; J gene: TRBJ1-5; CDR3 DNA: TGTGCCAGCAGTTACTCGGGACAGCTACCCGGTCAGCCCCAGCATTTT; CDR3 protein: CASSYSGQLPGQPQHF
D gene: -; clone size: once; V gene: TRBV19; CDR3 length: 12; J gene: TRBJ1-1; CDR3 DNA: TGTGCCAGTGGGCCCGGTGAACCTGAAGCTTTCTTT; CDR3 protein: CASGPGEPEAFF
D gene: TRBD1; clone size: many; V gene: TRBV5-6; CDR3 length: 14; J gene: TRBJ1-1; CDR3 DNA: TGTGCCAGCAGCTTGCAACAGGGGGACACTGAAGCTTTCTTT; CDR3 protein: CASSLQQGDTEAFF
D gene: TRBD2; clone size: -; V gene: TRBV6-6; CDR3 length: 16; J gene: TRBJ2-3; CDR3 DNA: TGTGCCAGCAGTTACTCGAGTAGCGGGGTAGGAGATACGCAGTATTTT; CDR3 protein: CASSYSSSGVGDTQYF
D gene: -; clone size: once; V gene: TRBV18; CDR3 length: 13; J gene: TRBJ2-7; CDR3 DNA: TGTGCCAGCTCACCAACAGGGATCCACGAGCAGTACTTC; CDR3 protein: CASSPTGIHEQYF
D gene: TRBD2; clone size: -; V gene: TRBV9; CDR3 length: 16; J gene: TRBJ2-1; CDR3 DNA: TGTGCCAGCACCCCCGGACTAGCGGGAATCTACAATGAGCAGTTCTTC; CDR3 protein: CASTPGLAGIYNEQFF
D gene: TRBD1; clone size: -; V gene: TRBV27; CDR3 length: 15; J gene: TRBJ2-2; CDR3 DNA: TGTGCCAGCAGTTCAAACAGGGGAAACACCGGGGAGCTGTTTTTT; CDR3 protein: CASSSNRGNTGELFF
D gene: TRBD1; clone size: few; V gene: TRBV2; CDR3 length: 16; J gene: TRBJ1-5; CDR3 DNA: TGTGCCAGCAGATTGGGTCCGGGACAGGGGAATCAGCCCCAGCATTTT; CDR3 protein: CASRLGPGQGNQPQHF
D gene: -; clone size: once; V gene: TRBV7-2; CDR3 length: 16; J gene: TRBJ1-2; CDR3 DNA: TGTGCCAGCAGCCGCGCAGGGGCGGCGGTTAACTATGGCTACACCTTC; CDR3 protein: CASSRAGAAVNYGYTF
D gene: TRBD1; clone size: -; V gene: TRBV6-5; CDR3 length: 15; J gene: TRBJ1-5; CDR3 DNA: TGTGCCAGCAGATCCGACAGGGCTAGCAATCAGCCCCAGCATTTT; CDR3 protein: CASRSDRASNQPQHF
D gene: -; clone size: -; V gene: TRBV19; CDR3 length: 16; J gene: TRBJ1-2; CDR3 DNA: TGTGCCAGTAGTATGTTAAGAGAGACAGTGAACTATGGCTACACCTTC; CDR3 protein: CASSMLRETVNYGYTF
D gene: -; clone size: -; V gene: TRBV6-2/TRBV6-3; CDR3 length: 16; J gene: TRBJ1-5; CDR3 DNA: TGTGCCAGCAGTGCCCGACAGGTGACCATTAATCAGCCCCAGCATTTT; CDR3 protein: CASSARQVTINQPQHF
D gene: -; clone size: -; V gene: TRBV20-1; CDR3 length: 12; J gene: TRBJ1-1; CDR3 DNA: TGCAGTGCTAGTCGGGGGGACACTGAAGCTTTCTTT; CDR3 protein: CSASRGDTEAFF
D gene: TRBD1; clone size: once; V gene: TRBV11-3; CDR3 length: 13; J gene: TRBJ2-4; CDR3 DNA: TGTGCCAGCAGCGTCTTAGACAGGGGGGGACAGTACTTC; CDR3 protein: CASSVLDRGGQYF
D gene: TRBD2; clone size: -; V gene: TRBV14; CDR3 length: 19; J gene: TRBJ2-1; CDR3 DNA: TGTGCCAGCAGCCAAGACCGGCTAGCGGGCACTAGCTCCTACAATGAGCAGTTCTTC; CDR3 protein: CASSQDRLAGTSSYNEQFF
D gene: -; clone size: -; V gene: TRBV30; CDR3 length: 12; J gene: TRBJ1-2; CDR3 DNA: TGTGCCTGGACTCCGGGTTACTATGGCTACACCTTC; CDR3 protein: CAWTPGYYGYTF
D gene: TRBD2; clone size: -; V gene: TRBV6-5; CDR3 length: 15; J gene: TRBJ2-1; CDR3 DNA: TGTGCCAGCAGAAAGGGGACTAGCGGGGTCAATGAGCAGTTCTTC; CDR3 protein: CASRKGTSGVNEQFF
D gene: TRBD1; clone size: few; V gene: TRBV19; CDR3 length: 15; J gene: TRBJ1-1; CDR3 DNA: TGTGCCAGTAGGATACAGGGGACCGGAAACACTGAAGCTTTCTTT; CDR3 protein: CASRIQGTGNTEAFF
D gene: TRBD1; clone size: -; V gene: TRBV7-8; CDR3 length: 14; J gene: TRBJ1-2; CDR3 DNA: TGTGCCAGCAGCTTGGCACAGGGGGACTATGGCTACACCTTC; CDR3 protein: CASSLAQGDYGYTF
D gene: -; clone size: -; V gene: TRBV24-1; CDR3 length: 16; J gene: TRBJ2-6; CDR3 DNA: TGTGCCACCAGTGATTCCCACTCTTCTGGGGCCAACGTCCTGACTTTC; CDR3 protein: CATSDSHSSGANVLTF
D gene: TRBD2; clone size: once; V gene: TRBV19; CDR3 length: 16; J gene: TRBJ2-1; CDR3 DNA: TGTGCCAGTAGTACGGAGCGGGAGGGCCCCCACAATGAGCAGTTCTTC; CDR3 protein: CASSTEREGPHNEQFF
D gene: -; clone size: -; V gene: TRBV5-8; CDR3 length: 14; J gene: TRBJ2-7; CDR3 DNA: TGTGCCAGCAGCTTCGGTATGAAGAACTACGAGCAGTACTTC; CDR3 protein: CASSFGMKNYEQYF
D gene: -; clone size: -; V gene: TRBV7-7; CDR3 length: 18; J gene: TRBJ2-2; CDR3 DNA: TGTGCTAGCAGCCCTCCTAGGGGGAGCGCTAAGAACACCGGGGAGCTGTTTTTT; CDR3 protein: CASSPPRGSAKNTGELFF
D gene: TRBD2; clone size: once; V gene: TRBV4-2; CDR3 length: 15; J gene: TRBJ2-5; CDR3 DNA: TGTGCCAGCAGCCGGATGACTAGCGTCCAAGAGACCCAGTACTTC; CDR3 protein: CASSRMTSVQETQYF
D gene: -; clone size: -; V gene: TRBV11-2; CDR3 length: 15; J gene: TRBJ1-5; CDR3 DNA: TGTGCCAGCAGCTTACGACAGACTAGCGATCAGCCCCAGCATTTT; CDR3 protein: CASSLRQTSDQPQHF
D gene: -; clone size: few; V gene: TRBV2; CDR3 length: 19; J gene: TRBJ2-6; CDR3 DNA: TGTGCCAGAGCGGAAAGAGAGAAGGGGGACCTCTCTGGGGCCAACGTCCTGACTTTC; CDR3 protein: CARAEREKGDLSGANVLTF
D gene: TRBD1; clone size: -; V gene: TRBV5-4; CDR3 length: 14; J gene: TRBJ1-2; CDR3 DNA: TGTGCCAGCAGCTTGGCCGGGACAGGGAAGGGCTACACCTTC; CDR3 protein: CASSLAGTGKGYTF
D gene: -; clone size: -; V gene: TRBV4-1; CDR3 length: 15; J gene: TRBJ1-2; CDR3 DNA: TGCGCCAGCAGCGAAAGAGCGGGAAGTGGCTATGGCTACACCTTC; CDR3 protein: CASSERAGSGYGYTF
D gene: TRBD2; clone size: -; V gene: TRBV10-1; CDR3 length: 17; J gene: TRBJ2-1; CDR3 DNA: TGCGCCAGCAGTGAAAGCGGGGGCCCCCTCTCCTACAATGAGCAGTTCTTC; CDR3 protein: CASSESGGPLSYNEQFF
D gene: -; clone size: -; V gene: TRBV12-5; CDR3 length: 14; J gene: TRBJ1-3; CDR3 DNA: TGTGCTACCCGCCGGGGAATCTCTGGAAACACCATATATTTT; CDR3 protein: CATRRGISGNTIYF
D gene: -; clone size: -; V gene: TRBV6-1; CDR3 length: 17; J gene: TRBJ1-1; CDR3 DNA: TGTGCCAGCAGTGAATCCGGGGGTCACTCGCGGAACACTGAAGCTTTCTTT; CDR3 protein: CASSESGGHSRNTEAFF
D gene: -; clone size: -; V gene: TRBV30; CDR3 length: 13; J gene: TRBJ2-2; CDR3 DNA: TGTGCCTGGAACAAGGGGTACACCGGGGAGCTGTTTTTT; CDR3 protein: CAWNKGYTGELFF
D gene: -; clone size: -; V gene: TRBV13; CDR3 length: 11; J gene: TRBJ2-7; CDR3 DNA: TGTGCCAGCAGCTTACCAGGGGAGCAGTACTTC; CDR3 protein: CASSLPGEQYF
D gene: TRBD2; clone size: -; V gene: TRBV11-2; CDR3 length: 14; J gene: TRBJ2-5; CDR3 DNA: TGTGCCAGCAGCGGACTAGCGGGACCAGAGACCCAGTACTTC; CDR3 protein: CASSGLAGPETQYF
D gene: TRBD2; clone size: -; V gene: TRBV7-9; CDR3 length: 21; J gene: TRBJ2-1; CDR3 DNA: TGTGCCAGCAGCAGAACTCCCGGGACTAGCGGCCCCCTCTATTCCTACAATGAGCAGTTCTTC; CDR3 protein: CASSRTPGTSGPLYSYNEQFF